This T cell receptor beta chain was profiled in a study of shared clonotypes between healthy human individuals. At the level of the study: A donor's plate count was three for CD4 naive and three for CD4 memory; CD8 naive had two and CD8 memory one.

Germline-derived CDR1 and CDR2 are MNHEY and SVGAGI. V shed 0 bases, J shed 9 bases, and the junction held 6 bases outside the gene matches. CDR3 length: 16 amino acids. Study results and limitations: The rarefaction results pointed to incomplete sorted-subset sequencing despite large depth.

Of note for this clone: Its target is unknown.

Assay: immunoSEQ multiplex PCR; the TCRdb copy retains only in-frame clones and omits some. The profile shows about 2.1 million clones, around 93% of them singletons. CD45RO-negative, CCR7-selected cells formed the naive CD8 fraction, which excluded terminally differentiated effector memory CD45RA+ cells. The chain recombines TRBV6-5 with TRBJ2-1; 12 bases line up with TRBD2. Sequenced: naive CD8+ T cells from PBMCs. The clonotype originates from a man aged 18 to 29 in good health. Some clones in this sample may be carry-over from other donors' samples. The CDR3, as DNA: TGTGCCAGCAGTTACTCCTCCGGACTAGCGGGGAGTGAGCAGTTCTTC. Protein sequence: CASSYSSGLAGSEQFF.